This TCR beta chain came from a study of blood T cell repertoires in COVID-19. On the study more broadly: From the United States, Italy and Spain came samples of acute and convalescent COVID-19. PBMCs, B-cell-depleted T cells, or T cells were the source of the cDNA or gDNA that made up the material.

CDR3 length: 16 amino acids. Trimming took off 1 base at V and 2 bases at J, with 12 bases between the two ends. Germline CDR1 is MNHEY and CDR2 is SVGAGI. The authors' processing: Counts of nucleated cells, estimated from reference gene primer amplification, were obtained. Sequencing was performed with immunoSEQ multiplex PCR; in TCRdb, only in-frame clones are kept and a portion is missing. The D gene and trimming were derived from the DNA, and the V and J assignments and clone size from that table. This table holds 150,000 to 160,000 clones, about 90% found once. Sequencing was done on a sample of peripheral blood. This receptor was taken from a man in his fifties with acute or convalescent COVID-19. V is TRBV6-5 and J is TRBJ1-3; D not certain. CDR3 bases: TGTGCCAGCAGTTACTTCGCGGATTCGCCTGGAAACACCATATATTTT. This gives the protein CASSYFADSPGNTIYF.